The 14 T cell receptor beta chains below all came from one sample that was sequenced in a study of T cell responses to AZD1222 COVID-19 vaccine. TCRdb's table, derived via immunoSEQ multiplex PCR, lists solely in-frame clones and lacks some. Of about 150,000 clones listed, about 81% are singletons. Sequencing used peripheral blood, obtained on day 0 of MenACWY control vaccination. These receptors came from an adult in good health.

The chain couples TRBV7-8 to TRBJ1-1, with a weak D call TRBD1 (5 bases). Deletions cut 6 bases from V and 8 bases from J, with 16 bases between. Germline CDR1 reads SGHVS; CDR2 reads FQNEAQ. CDR3 length: 13 residues. The CDR3 is CASSPRQTSEAFF. The CDR3 nucleotides read TGTGCCAGCAGTCCTAGACAGACGTCGGAAGCTTTCTTT.

The J gene is TRBJ2-3, the V gene TRBV10-3; 11 nucleotides agree with TRBD2. J lost 2 bases, V lost 5 bases, and 3 bases had no gene match. The CDR3 totals 15 residues. Germline-derived CDR1 and CDR2 are ENHRY and SYGVKD. In DNA, the CDR3 is TGTGCCATCAGTCTGACTAGCGGGGACACAGATACGCAGTATTTT. This translates into CAISLTSGDTDTQYF.

A few counts support this clone. The chain recombines TRBV6-5 with TRBJ2-7; D is possibly TRBD1 (5 bases). The germline V gene encodes CDR1 MNHEY and CDR2 SVGAGI. The CDR3 totals 15 residues. V gave up 2 bases and J gave up 0 bases, with 11 bases separating them. The CDR3 reads CASSYGQGSSYEQYV. The DNA for the CDR3 is TGTGCCAGCAGTTACGGGCAGGGAAGCTCCTACGAGCAGTACGTC.

V and J are TRBV30 and TRBJ2-2; 8 bases agree with TRBD1. This CDR3 has 15 residues. Losses at the gene ends were 1 base for V and 6 bases for J; bases not matched to a gene: 7. In germline, CDR1 is GTSNPN, CDR2 SVGIG (reference sequence). CDR3 coding DNA: TGTGCCTGGAGTGGGCAGGGGGCTGATGCCGGGGAGCTGTTTTTT. Translation gives CAWSGQGADAGELFF.

The CDR3 loop is CASSSRVETYEQYF. CDR3 in DNA: TGTGCCAGCAGCTCGAGGGTCGAAACCTACGAGCAGTACTTC. The rearrangement links TRBV7-9 to TRBJ2-7; weak D call: TRBD2 (5 bases). Trimming stripped 4 bases from V and 2 bases from J, with 12 bases between. The CDR3 length is 14 residues. CDR1 and CDR2 from the germline V gene are SEHNR and FQNEAQ (reference sequence). Full variable domain (remainder filled in from reference TRBV7-9 and TRBJ2-7): DTGVSQNPRHKITKRGQNVTFRCDPISEHNRLYWYRQTLGQGPEFLTYFQNEAQLEKSRLLSDRFSAERPKGSFSTLEIQRTEQGDSAMYLCASSSRVETYEQYFGPGTRLTVT.

The CDR3 sequence: CASSERARQGNTIYF. The CDR3 region has the DNA TGTGCCAGCAGTGAAAGGGCCAGACAGGGAAACACCATATATTTT. The chain joins TRBV6-1 to TRBJ1-3, with D tentatively TRBD1 (5 bases). The CDR3 extends over 15 amino acids. V lost 2 bases and J 4 bases, leaving 12 bases between the germline ends. In germline, CDR1 is MNHNS, CDR2 SASEGT.

The chain has TRBV14 and TRBJ1-1; 12 nucleotides agree with TRBD1. CDR1 is SGHDN, CDR2 FVKESK, per germline. The V gene end was trimmed by 4 bases and the J gene end by 4 bases; junction bases not matched to a gene: 7. The CDR3 sequence is 16 residues long. The CDR3 protein is CASSRRDRGQSTEAFF. CDR3 DNA sequence: TGTGCCAGCAGCCGGAGGGACAGGGGGCAGAGCACTGAAGCTTTCTTT.

V and J are TRBV18 and TRBJ1-2, with D unclear. Germline values: CDR1 KGHSH, CDR2 LQKENI. This CDR3 is built from 12 residues. Trimming shortened V by 0 bases and J by 8 bases, and 7 bases separated the two germline ends. Here the CDR3 reads CASSPPRGGYTF. The CDR3 DNA follows: TGTGCCAGCTCACCACCGCGAGGGGGCTACACCTTC.

The chain uses TRBV4-1 and TRBJ1-1; a possible D gene is TRBD1 (6 bases). This CDR3 has 14 amino acids. The V end lost 4 bases, the J end lost 8 bases, and 17 bases lay between the germline ends. Germline-derived CDR1 and CDR2 are MGHRA and YSYEKL. The CDR3: CASSPYGTYQEAFF. The CDR3 DNA follows: TGCGCCAGCAGCCCCTACGGGACATACCAAGAAGCTTTCTTT.

This clone was recorded once. This chain connects TRBV2 to TRBJ2-7; 10 positions match TRBD1. V gave up 10 bases and J gave up 5 bases; unmatched junction bases: 5. The CDR3 is 12 residues long. Germline V gene data show CDR1 as SNHLY and CDR2 as FYNNEI. In DNA form, the CDR3 reads TGTGCCAACCGGGACAGGGGCGACGAGCAGTACTTC. Amino acids: CANRDRGDEQYF. Filled out from reference TRBV2 and TRBJ2-7, the complete variable domain reads EPEVTQTPSHQVTQMGQEVILRCVPISNHLYFYWYRQILGQKVEFLVSFYNNEISEKSEIFDDQFSVERPDGSNFTLKIRSTKLEDSAMYFCANRDRGDEQYFGPGTRLTVT.

The table lists this clone with a few counts. V gene TRBV10-2 combines with J gene TRBJ2-1, with D tentatively TRBD1 or TRBD2 (5 bases each). The CDR3 has 13 residues. Between the trimmed V and J ends, which lost 6 bases and 0 bases, there was a span of 6 bases. Germline V CDR1 and CDR2: WSHSY, SAAADI. This chain's CDR3 is CASRRGSYNEQFF. The CDR3 coding sequence is TGCGCCAGCAGGAGGGGCTCCTACAATGAGCAGTTCTTC.

Notes on this clone: Other DNA sequences in the same sample also yield this CDR3. The chain joins TRBV6-1 to TRBJ2-7; D remains unclear. The CDR3 is 12 residues long. V shed 1 base and J shed 3 bases, with 4 bases lying between them. Per germline, CDR1 MNHNS and CDR2 SASEGT. The CDR3 here is CASSEGGYEQYF. CDR3 DNA sequence: TGTGCCAGCAGTGAAGGCGGCTACGAGCAGTACTTC.

The CDR3 reads CASRSFPSDTQYF. The CDR3 DNA reads TGTGCCAGCAGATCTTTTCCGTCGGATACGCAGTATTTT. The chain joins TRBV6-4 to TRBJ2-3; D is uncertain. V was cut by 6 bases and J by 6 bases, with 13 bases left in between. CDR3 size: 13 residues. Germline CDR1 is MRHNA and CDR2 is SNTAGT.

This chain joins TRBV19 and TRBJ2-2; D not resolved. The germline V gene has CDR1 LNHDA and CDR2 SQIVND (reference sequence). With 8 bases removed from V and 0 bases from J, the gap between germline ends came to 10 bases. The CDR3 length is 14 residues. The DNA of the CDR3 is TGTGCCAGTCAAGAAGTGCCGAACACCGGGGAGCTGTTTTTT. The encoded protein is CASQEVPNTGELFF.